This T cell receptor (beta chain) was recorded in a study of T-cell memory formation after mild COVID-19. TCRdb re-called the 5' RACE reads through MiXCR, storing one row per CDR3 protein. Seen here are a few hundred thousand distinct CDR3 sequences, around a fifth observed once, and the top ten hold roughly a fifth. Trimming at V came to 0 bases and at J to 6 bases, leaving 3 bases not matched to a gene. There are 15 residues in the CDR3. From germline, CDR1 is SGHRS and CDR2 YFSETQ. The chain combines TRBV5-1 with TRBJ1-6; TRBD1 matches 7 bases. The sequence derives from a man aged 18 to 35 who had mild COVID-19 (a few samples of this study predate the infection). Cell type and time point are not known. Specimen: PBMCs or a T cell subset sorted from them (not recorded which). CDR3 DNA: TGCGCCAGCAGCTTGGGGGACAGTCCTAATTCACCCCTCCACTTT. Translated, it gives CASSLGDSPNSPLHF.